This entry lists 13 T cell receptor beta chains sequenced from one sample in a study of cytomegalovirus exposure and HLA in healthy donors. Sequencing was performed with immunoSEQ multiplex PCR; in TCRdb, only in-frame clones are kept and a portion is missing. The sample records around 300,000 clones, 80% to 90% being singletons. Input material: PBMCs. The receptors shown here come from a woman aged 18 to 35 in good health and CMV-seronegative.

This rearrangement joins TRBV19 to TRBJ2-1; D call uncertain. Per the germline V gene, CDR1 is LNHDA and CDR2 is SQIVND (reference sequence). Trimming shortened V by 5 bases and J by 4 bases, and 9 bases separated the two germline ends. CDR3 length: 13 residues. The CDR3 DNA reads TGTGCCAGTAGTTTTGCTACTTACAATGAGCAGTTCTTC. Translation gives CASSFATYNEQFF.

This clone was observed a handful of times. The DNA for the CDR3 is TGCGCCAGCAGCCAGGGACAGGTTACTAGGGAGTCCTACGAGCAGTACTTC. Encoded protein: CASSQGQVTRESYEQYF. This chain joins TRBV5-1 and TRBJ2-7, with TRBD1 matching over 8 bases. This CDR3 region has 17 residues. Germline-derived CDR1 and CDR2 are SGHRS and YFSETQ. Trimming took 4 bases from V and 1 from J; bases not matched to a gene: 13.

V gene TRBV6-5 combines with J gene TRBJ2-7, with a weak D call TRBD2 (6 bases). The CDR3 length is 16 residues. Trimming removed 4 bases from V and 3 bases from J, with 19 bases in between. Germline CDR1 and CDR2: MNHEY and SVGAGI. The CDR3 loop is CASSLRVAEEGYEQYF. The CDR3 DNA is TGTGCCAGCAGTTTAAGGGTAGCGGAGGAGGGCTACGAGCAGTACTTC.

In its sample, this clone was seen a few times. The CDR3 protein is CASSFDREVHEQYF. The CDR3 region has the DNA TGTGCCAGCAGCTTTGACAGGGAAGTCCACGAGCAGTACTTC. V and J are TRBV6-1 and TRBJ2-7, with 7 bases that match TRBD1. The V and J ends lost 6 bases and 5 bases, in that order; junction bases with no gene match: 10. This CDR3 comprises 14 residues. CDR1 and CDR2 (germline): MNHNS, SASEGT.

Comments on this clone: A read error may account for a junction end that differs from germline. The chain joins TRBV5-1 to TRBJ1-2, with D uncertain. Germline V gene lookup returns CDR1 SGHRS and CDR2 YFSETQ. The CDR3 is made up of 13 amino acids. In DNA, the CDR3 is TGCGCCAGCAGTTTGGGTCCGGACTATGGCTACACCTTC. It codes for CASSLGPDYGYTF.

The sample holds one count of this clone. The chain joins TRBV6-5 to TRBJ1-1, with 7 bases that match TRBD1. V lost 6 bases, J lost 4 bases, and 8 bases stayed unmatched. Germline lookup yields CDR1 MNHEY and CDR2 SVGAGI. The CDR3 loop spans 14 amino acids. CDR3: CASRKEGAVTEAFF. For the CDR3, the DNA is TGTGCCAGCAGAAAGGAGGGGGCGGTCACTGAAGCTTTCTTT.

This chain joins TRBV28 and TRBJ2-2; 8 nucleotides line up with TRBD1. Germline lookup yields CDR1 MDHEN and CDR2 SYDVKM. The CDR3 contains 15 residues. With V trimmed by 3 bases and J by 4 bases, 4 bases remained unmatched. DNA of the CDR3: TGTGCCAGCAGTTTGAGGACAGGGACCACCGGGGAGCTGTTTTTT. This gives the protein CASSLRTGTTGELFF.

The chain combines TRBV7-9 with TRBJ1-4; D gene uncertain. Germline CDR1 and CDR2: SEHNR and FQNEAQ (reference sequence). V gave up 5 bases and J gave up 8 bases, with 12 bases separating them. This CDR3 has 13 residues. The CDR3 loop reads CASSPVPGEKLFF. The DNA for the CDR3 is TGTGCCAGCAGCCCCGTCCCGGGGGAAAAACTGTTTTTT.

The V gene is TRBV28, the J gene TRBJ1-2, with TRBD1 identical over 7 bases. The CDR3 runs 14 residues. The J segment lost 7 bases and the V segment lost 2 bases, leaving 7 bases of the junction unmatched. In germline, CDR1 is MDHEN, CDR2 SYDVKM. Here the CDR3 reads CASSLGGGKSGYTF. The DNA for the CDR3 is TGTGCCAGCAGTTTAGGAGGGGGCAAAAGTGGCTACACCTTC.

CDR3 residues: CASNLAASSYEQYF. The CDR3 nucleotides are TGTGCCAGCAACCTAGCGGCGAGCTCCTACGAGCAGTACTTC. The chain combines TRBV6-1 with TRBJ2-7; 7 bases match TRBD2. This CDR3 region has 14 residues. The J segment lost 0 bases and the V segment lost 7 bases, leaving 6 bases of the junction unmatched. Germline values: CDR1 MNHNS, CDR2 SASEGT.

The chain is built from TRBV7-2 and TRBJ2-7; D uncertain. CDR1 is SGHTA, CDR2 FQGNSA, per germline. V lost 2 bases to trimming and J lost 7 bases, with 15 bases between them. CDR3 size: 14 residues. CDR3 coding DNA: TGTGCCAGCAGCTTACCTCCACGACTCGATGAGCAGTACTTC. Its protein product is CASSLPPRLDEQYF.

This chain links TRBV27 with TRBJ2-7, with a tentative D call TRBD2 (6 bases). There are 15 residues in the CDR3. Trimming took 7 bases from V and 0 from J, leaving 16 bases between them. Germline loops: CDR1 MNHEY, CDR2 SMNVEV (reference sequence). The CDR3 DNA follows: TGTGCCAGCACCCGAGGGTTGGGGGGCTCCTACGAGCAGTACTTC. Amino acid sequence: CASTRGLGGSYEQYF.

This clone was seen just once. The gene calls are TRBV4-3 and TRBJ1-5, with D maybe TRBD1 (5 bases). Trimming removed 0 bases at V and 1 base at J, with 13 bases between. There are 17 residues in the CDR3. Germline lookup yields CDR1 LGHNA and CDR2 YSLEER. The CDR3 nucleotides are TGCGCCAGCAGCCAAGATACCCCCGCAGGGAGCAATCAGCCCCAGCATTTT. Encoded protein: CASSQDTPAGSNQPQHF.